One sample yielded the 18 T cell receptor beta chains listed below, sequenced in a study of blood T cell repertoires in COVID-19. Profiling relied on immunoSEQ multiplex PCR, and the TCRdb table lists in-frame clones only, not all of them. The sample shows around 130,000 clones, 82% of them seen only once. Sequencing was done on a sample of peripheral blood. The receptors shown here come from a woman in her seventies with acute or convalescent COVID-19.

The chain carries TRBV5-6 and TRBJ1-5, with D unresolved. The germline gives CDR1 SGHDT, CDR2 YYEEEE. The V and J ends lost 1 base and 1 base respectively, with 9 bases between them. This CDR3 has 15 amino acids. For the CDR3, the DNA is TGTGCCAGCAGCTTGAGGAGGCGGAGCAATCAGCCCCAGCATTTT. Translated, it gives CASSLRRRSNQPQHF.

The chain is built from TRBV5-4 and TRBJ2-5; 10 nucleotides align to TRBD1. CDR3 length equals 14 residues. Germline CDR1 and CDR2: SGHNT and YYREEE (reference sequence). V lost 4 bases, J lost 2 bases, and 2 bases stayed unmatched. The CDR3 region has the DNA TGTGCCAGCAGCGGGACAGGGGAGCAAGAGACCCAGTACTTC. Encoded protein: CASSGTGEQETQYF.

The CDR3 here is CASSSLVPAGGTDTQYF. CDR3 DNA sequence: TGTGCCAGCAGCTCTCTGGTCCCGGCGGGGGGCACAGATACGCAGTATTTT. The V and J genes are TRBV9 and TRBJ2-3, with 7 positions matching TRBD2. Trimming removed 4 bases from V and 1 base from J; junction bases left unmatched: 12. CDR3 length: 17 amino acids. The germline gives CDR1 SGDLS, CDR2 YYNGEE.

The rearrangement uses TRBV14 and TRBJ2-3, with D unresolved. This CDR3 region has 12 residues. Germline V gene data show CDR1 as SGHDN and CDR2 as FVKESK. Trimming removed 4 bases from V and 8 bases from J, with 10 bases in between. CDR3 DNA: TGTGCCAGCAGCCCCTGGGCCGGTACGCAGTATTTT. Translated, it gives CASSPWAGTQYF.

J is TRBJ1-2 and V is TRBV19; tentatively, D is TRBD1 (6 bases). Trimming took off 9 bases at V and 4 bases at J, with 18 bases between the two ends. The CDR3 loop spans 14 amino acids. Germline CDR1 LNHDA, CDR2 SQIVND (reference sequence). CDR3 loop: CASSGTPLFYGYTF. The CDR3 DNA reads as TGTGCCAGCAGCGGGACACCGCTCTTCTATGGCTACACCTTC.

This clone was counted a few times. CDR3 nucleotide sequence: TGTGCCAGCAGCTTGGAAGGGAGCGCTAACTATGGCTACACCTTC. Translated, it gives CASSLEGSANYGYTF. The chain employs TRBV5-8 and TRBJ1-2; unclear D gene. V was cut by 0 bases and J by 0 bases, with 9 bases left in between. The CDR3 runs 15 residues. The germline gives CDR1 SGHTS, CDR2 YDEGEE. Full variable domain (outside the CDR3, taken from reference TRBV5-8 and TRBJ1-2): EAGVTQSPTHLIKTRGQQATLRCSPISGHTSVYWYQQALGLGLQFLLWYDEGEERNRGNFPPRFSGRQFPNYSSELNVNALELEDSALYLCASSLEGSANYGYTFGSGTRLTVV.

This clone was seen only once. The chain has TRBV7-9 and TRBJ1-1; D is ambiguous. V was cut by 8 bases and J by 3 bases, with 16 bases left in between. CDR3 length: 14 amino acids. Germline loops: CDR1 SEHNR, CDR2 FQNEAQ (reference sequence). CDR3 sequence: CASQPTARDTEAFF. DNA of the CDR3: TGTGCCAGCCAACCCACCGCCCGGGACACTGAAGCTTTCTTT.

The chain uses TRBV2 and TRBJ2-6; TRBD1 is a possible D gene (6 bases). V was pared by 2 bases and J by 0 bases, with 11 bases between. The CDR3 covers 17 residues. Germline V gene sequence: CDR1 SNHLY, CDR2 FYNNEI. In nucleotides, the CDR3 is TGTGCCAGCAGTGAAATACAGGGTAGCTCTGGGGCCAACGTCCTGACTTTC. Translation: CASSEIQGSSGANVLTF.

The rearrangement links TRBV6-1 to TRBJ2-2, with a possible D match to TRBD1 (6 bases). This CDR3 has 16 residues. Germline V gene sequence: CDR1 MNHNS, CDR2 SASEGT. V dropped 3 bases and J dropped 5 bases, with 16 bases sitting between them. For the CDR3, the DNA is TGTGCCAGCAGTGACTGGTCCCAGGGGCGAACCGGGGAGCTGTTTTTT. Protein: CASSDWSQGRTGELFF.

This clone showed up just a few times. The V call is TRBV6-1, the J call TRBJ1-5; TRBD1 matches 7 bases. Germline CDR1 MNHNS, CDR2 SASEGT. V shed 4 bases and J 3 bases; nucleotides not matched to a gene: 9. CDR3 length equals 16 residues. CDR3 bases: TGTGCCAGCAGTGGAGAATCCGGACAGGCCAATCAGCCCCAGCATTTT. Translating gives CASSGESGQANQPQHF.

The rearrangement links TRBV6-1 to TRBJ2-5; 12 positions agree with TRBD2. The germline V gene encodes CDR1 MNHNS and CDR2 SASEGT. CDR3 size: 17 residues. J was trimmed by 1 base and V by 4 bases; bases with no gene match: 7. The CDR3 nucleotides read TGTGCCAGCAGTGTCCAAACTAGCGGGGGGACCCAAGAGACCCAGTACTTC. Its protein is CASSVQTSGGTQETQYF.

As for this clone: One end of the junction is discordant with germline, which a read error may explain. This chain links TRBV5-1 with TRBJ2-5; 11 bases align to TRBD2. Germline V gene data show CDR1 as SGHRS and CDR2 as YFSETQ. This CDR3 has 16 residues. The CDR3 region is CASSLTSGASQATQYF. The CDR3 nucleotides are TGCGCCAGCAGCCTGACTAGCGGGGCCTCCCAAGCGACCCAGTACTTC.

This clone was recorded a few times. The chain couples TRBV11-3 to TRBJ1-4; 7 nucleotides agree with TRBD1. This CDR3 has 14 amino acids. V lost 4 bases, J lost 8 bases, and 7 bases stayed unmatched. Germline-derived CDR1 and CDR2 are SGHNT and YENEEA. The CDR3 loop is CASSYRQGSEKLFF. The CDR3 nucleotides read TGTGCCAGCAGCTACAGACAGGGAAGCGAAAAACTGTTTTTT.

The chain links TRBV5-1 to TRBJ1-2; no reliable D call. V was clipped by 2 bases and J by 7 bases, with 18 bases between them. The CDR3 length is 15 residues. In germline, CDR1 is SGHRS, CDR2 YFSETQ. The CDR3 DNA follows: TGCGCCAGCAGCTTATTTCCTGCGGACTCCGGTGGCTACACCTTC. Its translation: CASSLFPADSGGYTF.

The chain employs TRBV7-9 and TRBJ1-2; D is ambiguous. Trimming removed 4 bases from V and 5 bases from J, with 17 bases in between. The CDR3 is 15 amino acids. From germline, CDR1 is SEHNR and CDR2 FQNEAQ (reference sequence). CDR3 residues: CASSSSRGVGYGYTF. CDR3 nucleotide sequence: TGTGCCAGCAGCTCCAGCCGCGGGGTTGGATATGGCTACACCTTC.

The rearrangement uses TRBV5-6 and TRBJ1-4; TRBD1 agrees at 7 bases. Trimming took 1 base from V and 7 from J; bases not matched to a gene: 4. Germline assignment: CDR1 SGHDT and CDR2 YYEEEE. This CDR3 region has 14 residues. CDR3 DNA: TGTGCCAGCAGCTTGCACAGGGGTGTTGAAAAACTGTTTTTT. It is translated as CASSLHRGVEKLFF.

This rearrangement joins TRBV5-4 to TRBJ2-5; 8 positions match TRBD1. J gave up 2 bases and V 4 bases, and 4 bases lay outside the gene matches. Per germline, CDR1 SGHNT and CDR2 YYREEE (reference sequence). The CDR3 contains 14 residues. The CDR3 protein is CASSLGTGQETQYF. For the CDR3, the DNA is TGTGCCAGCAGCCTGGGGACAGGTCAAGAGACCCAGTACTTC.

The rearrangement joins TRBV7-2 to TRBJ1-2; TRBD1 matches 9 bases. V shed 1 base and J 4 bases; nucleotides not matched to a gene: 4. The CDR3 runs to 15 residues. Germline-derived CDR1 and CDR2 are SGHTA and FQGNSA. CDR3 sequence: CASSLETGGAYGYTF. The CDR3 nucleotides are TGTGCCAGCAGCTTAGAGACAGGGGGTGCCTATGGCTACACCTTC.